This passage covers 8 T cell receptor beta chains from one sample sequenced in a study of a mutant IDH1 vaccine in newly diagnosed glioma. Here immunoSEQ multiplex PCR was the method, and the copy in TCRdb shows in-frame clones only, minus some. The sample lists around 25,000 clones, around 70% occurring once. These receptors are not linked to any known antigen. Sample time point: week 11, during vaccination. Each dose delivered 300 ug of mutant IDH1 20-mer peptide subcutaneously with imiquimod. Sequenced material: peripheral blood mononuclear cells (PBMCs), taken from a glioma patient whose treatment included an IDH1 peptide vaccine. The receptors derive from a man younger than 30 with glioma. Some clones in this sample may be carry-over from other donors' samples.

This rearrangement joins TRBV19 to TRBJ2-7; 7 nucleotides match TRBD1. The CDR3 extends over 13 amino acids. Unmatched junction bases numbered 1, after V lost 3 bases and J lost 2 bases. Germline assignment: CDR1 LNHDA and CDR2 SQIVND (reference sequence). The DNA of the CDR3 is TGTGCCAGTAGTATTCAGGGGGCCTACGAGCAGTACTTC. Encoded protein: CASSIQGAYEQYF.

This clone was seen only a few times. V usage is TRBV7-9 and J usage is TRBJ1-1; D is uncertain. V was shortened by 3 bases and J by 7 bases, with 12 bases between the two germline ends. This CDR3 region has 13 residues. The germline CDR1 and CDR2 sequences are SEHNR and FQNEAQ (reference sequence). The CDR3 DNA is TGTGCCAGCAGCTTCCGATACACAAATGAAGCTTTCTTT. This translates into CASSFRYTNEAFF.

The rearrangement links TRBV6-4 to TRBJ2-2, with a weak D call TRBD2 (5 bases). The germline CDR1 and CDR2 sequences are MRHNA and SNTAGT. The CDR3 spans 17 residues. The ends were cut back, 6 bases at V and 2 bases at J, with 19 bases in the middle. The DNA of the CDR3 is TGTGCCAGCAGCCGAGAGACGTTGGACTCAAACACCGGGGAGCTGTTTTTT. This gives the protein CASSRETLDSNTGELFF.

V is TRBV2 and J is TRBJ2-5, with unresolved D. The CDR3 is 16 residues long. Between the trimmed V and J ends, which lost 1 base and 0 bases, there was a span of 12 bases. Germline values: CDR1 SNHLY, CDR2 FYNNEI. Written as DNA, the CDR3 is TGTGCCAGCAGTGAAGGGGCCATTAATAACCAAGAGACCCAGTACTTC. Translating it yields CASSEGAINNQETQYF.

The rearrangement uses TRBV6-5 and TRBJ2-3, with 9 nucleotides matching TRBD2. Germline V CDR1 and CDR2: MNHEY, SVGAGI. CDR3 length equals 15 residues. With 2 bases clipped from V and 2 bases from J, the junction kept 2 bases outside the gene matches. The CDR3 protein is CASSYRLAATDTQYF. CDR3 nucleotide sequence: TGTGCCAGCAGTTACCGACTAGCGGCCACAGATACGCAGTATTTT.

The chain uses TRBV9 and TRBJ2-2, with D tentatively TRBD2 (6 bases). CDR1 is SGDLS, CDR2 YYNGEE, per germline. V was pared by 3 bases and J by 2 bases, with 26 bases between. This CDR3 region has 20 residues. CDR3 nucleotides: TGTGCCAGCAGCGCGCCGTTTAATCGTGGGCTAGCGTCCAACACCGGGGAGCTGTTTTTT. This gives the protein CASSAPFNRGLASNTGELFF.

Here the CDR3 DNA reads TGTGCCAGCAGCTTAGGAGGTCGGGGGAGCTCCTACGAGCAGTACTTC. Encoded protein: CASSLGGRGSSYEQYF. The V gene is TRBV7-2, the J gene TRBJ2-7; the D gene is possibly TRBD2 (6 bases). V shed 1 base and J shed 0 bases, with 13 bases lying between them. The CDR3 covers 16 residues. Looked up from germline, CDR1 is SGHTA and CDR2 is FQGNSA. Full variable domain (outside the CDR3, taken from reference TRBV7-2 and TRBJ2-7): GAGVSQSPSNKVTEKGKDVELRCDPISGHTALYWYRQSLGQGLEFLIYFQGNSAPDKSGLPSDRFSAERTGGSVSTLTIQRTQQEDSAVYLCASSLGGRGSSYEQYFGPGTRLTVT.

J is TRBJ2-2 and V is TRBV7-9; 11 bases map to TRBD1. V was clipped by 7 bases and J by 4 bases; unmatched bases: 11. CDR1 and CDR2 from the germline V gene are SEHNR and FQNEAQ (reference sequence). The CDR3 consists of 17 residues. The CDR3 is CASTIQGQGEVTGELFF. CDR3 DNA: TGTGCCAGCACCATCCAGGGACAGGGGGAGGTCACCGGGGAGCTGTTTTTT.